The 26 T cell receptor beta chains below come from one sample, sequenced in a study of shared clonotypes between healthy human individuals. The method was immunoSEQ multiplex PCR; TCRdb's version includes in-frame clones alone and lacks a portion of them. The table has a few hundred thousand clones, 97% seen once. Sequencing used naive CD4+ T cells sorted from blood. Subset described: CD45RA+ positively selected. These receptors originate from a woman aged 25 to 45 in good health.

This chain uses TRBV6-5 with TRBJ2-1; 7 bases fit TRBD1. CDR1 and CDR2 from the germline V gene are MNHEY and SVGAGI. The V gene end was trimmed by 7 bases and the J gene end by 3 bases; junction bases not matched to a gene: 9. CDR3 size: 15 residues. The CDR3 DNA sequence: TGTGCCAGCAAAAACACGGGACAGAACTACAATGAGCAGTTCTTC. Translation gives CASKNTGQNYNEQFF.

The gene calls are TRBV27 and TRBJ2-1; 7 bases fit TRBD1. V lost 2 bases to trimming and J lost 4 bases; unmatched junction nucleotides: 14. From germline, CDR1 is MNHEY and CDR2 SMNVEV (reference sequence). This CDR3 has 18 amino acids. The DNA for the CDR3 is TGTGCCAGCAGTTTAATTTTCGGGTCGGGGACAGAATACAATGAGCAGTTCTTC. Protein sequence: CASSLIFGSGTEYNEQFF.

DNA for the CDR3: TGTGCCAGCAGTCCCAACATATGGGCGGAAAATGGCTACACCTTC. The encoded protein is CASSPNIWAENGYTF. The genes are TRBV27 and TRBJ1-2; D is unclear. V was shortened by 5 bases and J by 6 bases, with 19 bases between the two germline ends. The CDR3 totals 15 residues. Per germline, CDR1 MNHEY and CDR2 SMNVEV (reference sequence).

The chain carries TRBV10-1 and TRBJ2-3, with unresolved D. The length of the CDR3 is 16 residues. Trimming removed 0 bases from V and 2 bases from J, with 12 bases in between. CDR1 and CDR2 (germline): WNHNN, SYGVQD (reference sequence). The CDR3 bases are TGCGCCAGCAGTGAGTCCCCCCCCCAGGTCACAGATACGCAGTATTTT. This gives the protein CASSESPPQVTDTQYF.

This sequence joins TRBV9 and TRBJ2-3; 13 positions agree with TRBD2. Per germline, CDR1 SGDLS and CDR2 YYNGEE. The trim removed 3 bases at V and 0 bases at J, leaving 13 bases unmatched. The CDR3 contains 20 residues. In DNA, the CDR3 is TGTGCCAGCAGCGCGAGACTAGCGGGGGGCCGTTACTCTAGCACAGATACGCAGTATTTT. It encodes CASSARLAGGRYSSTDTQYF. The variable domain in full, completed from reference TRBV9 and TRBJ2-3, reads DSGVTQTPKHLITATGQRVTLRCSPRSGDLSVYWYQQSLDQGLQFLIQYYNGEERAKGNILERFSAQQFPDLHSELNLSSLELGDSALYFCASSARLAGGRYSSTDTQYFGPGTRLTVL.

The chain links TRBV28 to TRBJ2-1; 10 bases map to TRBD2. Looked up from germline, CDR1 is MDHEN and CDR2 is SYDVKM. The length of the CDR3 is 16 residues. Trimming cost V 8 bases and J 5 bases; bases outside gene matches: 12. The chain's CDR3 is CASGSGGLAGDNEQFF. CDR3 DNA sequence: TGTGCCAGCGGAAGTGGGGGGCTAGCGGGAGACAATGAGCAGTTCTTC.

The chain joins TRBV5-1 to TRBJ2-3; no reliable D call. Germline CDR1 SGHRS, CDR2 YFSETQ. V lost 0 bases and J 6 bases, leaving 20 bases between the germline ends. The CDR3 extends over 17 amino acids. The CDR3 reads CASSLEAASMYFDTQYF. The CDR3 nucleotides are TGCGCCAGCAGCTTGGAGGCAGCGTCCATGTATTTTGATACGCAGTATTTT.

In DNA, the CDR3 is TGTGCCAGCAGTGAGTCGGAAACGGTGGGTGAGCAGTTCTTC. It is translated as CASSESETVGEQFF. The chain is built from TRBV2 and TRBJ2-1; no firm D call. The CDR3 loop spans 14 amino acids. CDR1 is SNHLY and CDR2 is FYNNEI in the germline V gene. Trimming took 3 bases from V and 9 from J, leaving 15 bases between them.

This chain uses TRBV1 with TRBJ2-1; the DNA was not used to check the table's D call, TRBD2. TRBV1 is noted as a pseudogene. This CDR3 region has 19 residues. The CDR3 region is CTSSQEEAAATCAAAEQFF. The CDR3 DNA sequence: TGCACCAGCAGCCAAGAAGAGGCAGCAGCTACGTGTGCCGCGGCGGAGCAGTTCTTC.

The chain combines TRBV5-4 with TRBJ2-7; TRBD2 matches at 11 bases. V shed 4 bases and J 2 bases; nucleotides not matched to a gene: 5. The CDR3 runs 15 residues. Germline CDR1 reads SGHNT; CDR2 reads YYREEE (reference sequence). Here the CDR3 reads CASSHSGRAAYEQYF. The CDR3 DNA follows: TGTGCCAGCAGCCATAGCGGGAGGGCGGCCTACGAGCAGTACTTC.

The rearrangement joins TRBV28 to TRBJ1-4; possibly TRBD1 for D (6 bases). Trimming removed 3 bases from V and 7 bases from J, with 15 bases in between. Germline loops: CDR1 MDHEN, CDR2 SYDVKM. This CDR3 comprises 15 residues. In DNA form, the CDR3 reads TGTGCCAGCAGTTTTGTAGGGAGGGGGGGTGAAAAACTGTTTTTT. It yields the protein CASSFVGRGGEKLFF. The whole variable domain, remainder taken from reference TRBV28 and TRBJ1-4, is DVKVTQSSRYLVKRTGEKVFLECVQDMDHENMFWYRQDPGLGLRLIYFSYDVKMKEKGDIPEGYSVSREKKERFSLILESASTNQTSMYLCASSFVGRGGEKLFFGSGTQLSVL.

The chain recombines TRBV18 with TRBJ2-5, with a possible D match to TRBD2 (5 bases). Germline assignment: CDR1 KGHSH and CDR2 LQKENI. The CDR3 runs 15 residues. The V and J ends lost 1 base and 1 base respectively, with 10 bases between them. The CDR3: CASSPQLAAQETQYF. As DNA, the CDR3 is TGTGCCAGCTCACCACAGCTAGCCGCCCAAGAGACCCAGTACTTC.

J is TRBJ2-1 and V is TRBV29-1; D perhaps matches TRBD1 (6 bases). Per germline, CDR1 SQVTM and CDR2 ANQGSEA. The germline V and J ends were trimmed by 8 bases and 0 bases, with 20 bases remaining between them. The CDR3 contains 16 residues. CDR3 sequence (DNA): TGCAGCCTCTGGGGGCCCTCAAAAAGCTCCTACAATGAGCAGTTCTTC. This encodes CSLWGPSKSSYNEQFF.

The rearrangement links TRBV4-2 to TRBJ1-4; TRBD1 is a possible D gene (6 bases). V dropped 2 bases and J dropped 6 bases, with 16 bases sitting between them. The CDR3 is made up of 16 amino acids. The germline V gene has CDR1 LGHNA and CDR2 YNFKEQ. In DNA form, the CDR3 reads TGTGCCAGCAGCCAAATGTACAGGGTAGGAGATGAAAAACTGTTTTTT. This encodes CASSQMYRVGDEKLFF.

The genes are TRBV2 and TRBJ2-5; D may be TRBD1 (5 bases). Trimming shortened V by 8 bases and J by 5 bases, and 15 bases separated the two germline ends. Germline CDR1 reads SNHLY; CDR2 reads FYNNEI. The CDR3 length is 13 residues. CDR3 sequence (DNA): TGTGCCAGCGAAAAAGGGGTTGTGGAGACCCAGTACTTC. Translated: CASEKGVVETQYF.

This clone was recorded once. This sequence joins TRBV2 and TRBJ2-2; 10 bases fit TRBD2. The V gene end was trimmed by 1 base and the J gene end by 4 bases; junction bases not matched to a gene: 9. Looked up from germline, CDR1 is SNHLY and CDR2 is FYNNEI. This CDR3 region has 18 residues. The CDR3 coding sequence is TGTGCCAGCAGTGAAGGGACTAGCGGAGCTGGGAGCACCGGGGAGCTGTTTTTT. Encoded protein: CASSEGTSGAGSTGELFF. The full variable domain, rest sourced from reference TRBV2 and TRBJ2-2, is EPEVTQTPSHQVTQMGQEVILRCVPISNHLYFYWYRQILGQKVEFLVSFYNNEISEKSEIFDDQFSVERPDGSNFTLKIRSTKLEDSAMYFCASSEGTSGAGSTGELFFGEGSRLTVL.

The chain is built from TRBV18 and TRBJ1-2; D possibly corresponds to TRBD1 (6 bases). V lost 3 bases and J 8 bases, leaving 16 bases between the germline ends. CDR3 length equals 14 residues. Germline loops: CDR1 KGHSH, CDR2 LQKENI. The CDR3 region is CASSPNRDTTGYTF. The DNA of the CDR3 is TGTGCCAGCTCACCGAACCGGGACACTACCGGCTACACCTTC.

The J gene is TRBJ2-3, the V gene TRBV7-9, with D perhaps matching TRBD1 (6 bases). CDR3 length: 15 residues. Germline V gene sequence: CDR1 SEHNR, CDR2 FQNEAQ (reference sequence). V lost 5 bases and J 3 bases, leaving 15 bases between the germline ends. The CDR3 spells CASSGQGQGTDTQYF. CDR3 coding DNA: TGTGCCAGCAGCGGGCAGGGGCAGGGAACAGATACGCAGTATTTT.

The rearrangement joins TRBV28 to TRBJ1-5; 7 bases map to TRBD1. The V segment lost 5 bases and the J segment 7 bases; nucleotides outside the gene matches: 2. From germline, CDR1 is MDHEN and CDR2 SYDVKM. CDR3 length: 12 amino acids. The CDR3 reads CASSGQDQPQHF. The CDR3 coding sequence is TGTGCCAGCAGTGGACAGGACCAGCCCCAGCATTTT.

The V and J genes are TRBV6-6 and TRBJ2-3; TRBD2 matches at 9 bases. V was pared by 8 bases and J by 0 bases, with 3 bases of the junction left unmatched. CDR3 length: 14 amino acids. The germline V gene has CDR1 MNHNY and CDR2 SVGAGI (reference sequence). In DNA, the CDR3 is TGTGCCAGCGATACTAGCGGGAGCACAGATACGCAGTATTTT. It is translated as CASDTSGSTDTQYF.

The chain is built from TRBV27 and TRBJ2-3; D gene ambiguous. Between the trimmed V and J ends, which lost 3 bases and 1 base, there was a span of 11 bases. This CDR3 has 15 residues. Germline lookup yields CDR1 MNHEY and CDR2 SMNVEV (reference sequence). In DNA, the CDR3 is TGTGCCAGCAGTTTGACGGCGGTCCGCACAGATACGCAGTATTTT. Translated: CASSLTAVRTDTQYF.

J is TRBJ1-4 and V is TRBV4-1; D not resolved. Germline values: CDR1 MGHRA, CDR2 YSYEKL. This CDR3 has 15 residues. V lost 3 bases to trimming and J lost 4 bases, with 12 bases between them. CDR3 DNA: TGCGCCAGCAGCCAGCAGGCCCAGTATAATGAAAAACTGTTTTTT. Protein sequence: CASSQQAQYNEKLFF.

This CDR3 is CASSTNRHQPQHF. In DNA, the CDR3 is TGTGCCAGTAGCACAAACCGCCATCAGCCCCAGCATTTT. The chain recombines TRBV19 with TRBJ1-5, with D unclear. Per germline, CDR1 LNHDA and CDR2 SQIVND (reference sequence). The CDR3 loop spans 13 amino acids. Trimming left V 6 bases short and J 5 bases short, with 11 bases between.

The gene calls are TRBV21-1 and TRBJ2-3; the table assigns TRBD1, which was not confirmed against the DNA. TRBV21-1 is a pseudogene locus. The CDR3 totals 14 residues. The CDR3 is CASSKGPGENTQYF. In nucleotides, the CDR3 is TGTGCCAGCAGCAAGGGGCCAGGGGAGAATACGCAGTATTTT.

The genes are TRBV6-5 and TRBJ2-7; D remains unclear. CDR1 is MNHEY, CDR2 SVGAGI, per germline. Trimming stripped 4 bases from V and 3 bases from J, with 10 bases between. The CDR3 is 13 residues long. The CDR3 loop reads CASSLQDGYEQYF. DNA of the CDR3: TGTGCCAGCAGTTTGCAAGACGGCTACGAGCAGTACTTC.

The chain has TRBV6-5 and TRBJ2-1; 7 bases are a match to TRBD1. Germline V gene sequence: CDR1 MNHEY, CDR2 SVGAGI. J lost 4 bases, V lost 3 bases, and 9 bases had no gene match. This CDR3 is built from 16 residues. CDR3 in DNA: TGTGCCAGCAGTTATTCCGGCCAGGGGGATTACAATGAGCAGTTCTTC. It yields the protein CASSYSGQGDYNEQFF.